The next 17 T cell receptor beta chains were all read from a single sample in a study of cytomegalovirus exposure and HLA in healthy donors. PCR involved 60 Vbeta and 13 Jbeta primers. The data were produced by immunoSEQ multiplex PCR, yet TCRdb's version contains in-frame clones alone and is incomplete. The table lists some 130,000 clones, approximately 80% of them singletons, with around 2% in the top ten. Sequencing was performed on PBMCs. The receptors stem from a man in his thirties or forties in good health and CMV-seronegative.

The V gene is TRBV6-1, the J gene TRBJ2-1; TRBD1 is a possible D gene (6 bases). The CDR3 length is 15 residues. Germline V gives CDR1 MNHNS, CDR2 SASEGT. Deletions cut 0 bases from V and 7 bases from J, with 13 bases between. CDR3 protein: CASSEARTGLNEQFF. The CDR3 bases are TGTGCCAGCAGTGAAGCCCGTACAGGGTTGAATGAGCAGTTCTTC.

J is TRBJ2-5 and V is TRBV5-1; D perhaps matches TRBD1 (6 bases). Germline V gene data show CDR1 as SGHRS and CDR2 as YFSETQ. The ends were cut back, 5 bases at V and 2 bases at J, with 16 bases in the middle. The CDR3 is 15 amino acids. CDR3 protein: CASRMNPGQQETQYF. DNA of the CDR3: TGCGCCAGCAGAATGAACCCGGGACAACAAGAGACCCAGTACTTC.

The chain recombines TRBV9 with TRBJ2-1, with 9 bases that match TRBD2. Germline CDR1 reads SGDLS; CDR2 reads YYNGEE. The CDR3 spans 16 residues. Trimming cost V 5 bases and J 7 bases; bases outside gene matches: 13. As DNA, the CDR3 is TGTGCCAGCAGTGTTTACGGGTTAGCGGGAGAGAATGAGCAGTTCTTC. Protein: CASSVYGLAGENEQFF.

This clone showed up just a few times. The chain links TRBV28 to TRBJ1-2; 10 nucleotides line up with TRBD1. V was clipped by 4 bases and J by 5 bases; unmatched bases: 4. Looked up from germline, CDR1 is MDHEN and CDR2 is SYDVKM. The CDR3 sequence is 14 residues long. CDR3 in DNA: TGTGCCAGCAGTTCCGGGACAGGGGTTTATGGCTACACCTTC. As protein: CASSSGTGVYGYTF.

The rearrangement links TRBV4-1 to TRBJ2-5; D not certain. This CDR3 has 13 amino acids. CDR1 and CDR2 (germline): MGHRA, YSYEKL. Trimming removed 1 base from V and 3 bases from J, with 6 bases in between. This chain's CDR3 is CASSQALEETQYF. CDR3 coding DNA: TGCGCCAGCAGCCAAGCTCTAGAAGAGACCCAGTACTTC.

This sequence joins TRBV9 and TRBJ2-7, with D possibly matching TRBD1 (6 bases). Looked up from germline, CDR1 is SGDLS and CDR2 is YYNGEE. With 3 bases removed from V and 1 base from J, the gap between germline ends came to 14 bases. CDR3 length equals 15 residues. As DNA, the CDR3 is TGTGCCAGCAGCGCAACCGGGACACCGTCCTACGAGCAGTACTTC. Translation gives CASSATGTPSYEQYF.

The chain carries TRBV5-4 and TRBJ2-1; maybe TRBD2 (6 bases). CDR3 length: 15 amino acids. Deletions cut 1 base from V and 1 base from J, with 9 bases between. The germline CDR1 and CDR2 sequences are SGHNT and YYREEE (reference sequence). The CDR3 DNA is TGTGCCAGCAGCTTGCGGGGGAGTTCCTACAATGAGCAGTTCTTC. This encodes CASSLRGSSYNEQFF.

CDR3 DNA sequence: TGTGCCAGCAGTTACGCGGTTTCGAATGGCTACACCTTC. Its protein product is CASSYAVSNGYTF. This sequence joins TRBV6-6 and TRBJ1-2; D not resolved. This CDR3 comprises 13 residues. V was trimmed by 2 bases and J by 6 bases, leaving 10 bases between them. CDR1 and CDR2 from the germline V gene are MNHNY and SVGAGI (reference sequence).

V gene TRBV6-1 combines with J gene TRBJ1-5; 10 bases are a match to TRBD1. Germline V gene data show CDR1 as MNHNS and CDR2 as SASEGT. This CDR3 has 16 amino acids. V lost 4 bases to trimming and J lost 1 base; unmatched junction nucleotides: 4. The CDR3, as DNA: TGTGCCAGCAGTGGGGACAGGGGTTGGAGCAATCAGCCCCAGCATTTT. It specifies CASSGDRGWSNQPQHF.

V is TRBV11-1 and J is TRBJ2-7, with 13 bases matching TRBD2. The CDR3 spans 16 residues. Germline CDR1 SGHAT, CDR2 FQDESV (reference sequence). Trimming took 5 bases from V and 6 from J; bases not matched to a gene: 10. This CDR3 reads CASSPRTSGRYSEQYF. The CDR3 coding sequence is TGTGCCAGCAGCCCACGGACTAGCGGGAGATATAGCGAGCAGTACTTC.

CDR3 region: CASSAGPGELFF. The CDR3 DNA sequence: TGTGCCAGCAGCGCGGGTCCCGGGGAGCTGTTTTTT. This rearrangement joins TRBV13 to TRBJ2-2; D possibly corresponds to TRBD2 (5 bases). V shed 5 bases and J shed 6 bases, with 7 bases lying between them. Per the germline V gene, CDR1 is PRHDT and CDR2 is FYEKMQ (reference sequence). The CDR3 consists of 12 residues. Filled out from reference TRBV13 and TRBJ2-2, the complete variable domain reads AAGVIQSPRHLIKEKRETATLKCYPIPRHDTVYWYQQGPGQDPQFLISFYEKMQSDKGSIPDRFSAQQFSDYHSELNMSSLELGDSALYFCASSAGPGELFFGEGSRLTVL.

The chain has TRBV25-1 and TRBJ1-1; TRBD1 agrees at 8 bases. V was clipped by 4 bases and J by 11 bases; unmatched bases: 6. In germline, CDR1 is MGHDK, CDR2 SYGVNS. The CDR3 is made up of 12 amino acids. CDR3 protein: CASSVDRGSAFF. In DNA form, the CDR3 reads TGTGCCAGCAGTGTCGACAGGGGCTCGGCTTTCTTT.

The chain carries TRBV6-5 and TRBJ2-5; possible D gene TRBD2, 6 bases. V was clipped by 0 bases and J by 1 base, with 12 bases between them. In germline, CDR1 is MNHEY, CDR2 SVGAGI. This CDR3 has 16 amino acids. CDR3 nucleotides: TGTGCCAGCAGTTACTCCTCGGAGGGGACCCAAGAGACCCAGTACTTC. Translated: CASSYSSEGTQETQYF.

V gene TRBV2 combines with J gene TRBJ2-5; possibly TRBD1 for D (6 bases). The end of the DNA is better explained by TRBJ2-7, so the J call may be wrong. The CDR3 is 15 residues long. The germline V gene encodes CDR1 SNHLY and CDR2 FYNNEI. This CDR3 is CASSEAGTSVYEQYF. CDR3 in DNA: TGTGCCAGCAGTGAGGCCGGGACATCTGTGTACGAGCAGTACTTC.

The gene calls are TRBV5-6 and TRBJ1-3; TRBD1 aligns across 7 bases. Germline CDR1 is SGHDT and CDR2 is YYEEEE. The CDR3 has 15 amino acids. V was clipped by 0 bases and J by 4 bases; unmatched bases: 4. CDR3 sequence: CASSLATGAGNTIYF. The DNA for the CDR3 is TGTGCCAGCAGCTTGGCAACAGGGGCAGGAAACACCATATATTTT.

The chain joins TRBV6-5 to TRBJ2-2, with D perhaps TRBD2 (5 bases). The CDR3 totals 15 residues. Germline CDR1 and CDR2: MNHEY and SVGAGI. Trimming removed 10 bases at V and 2 bases at J, with 17 bases between. CDR3 bases: TGTGCCAACCACGACGGCCGGGGAAACACCGGGGAGCTGTTTTTT. Amino acid sequence: CANHDGRGNTGELFF.

CDR3 region: CASSLVAGGLEQYF. The CDR3 coding sequence is TGCGCCAGCAGCTTGGTAGCAGGGGGCCTTGAGCAGTACTTC. V and J are TRBV5-1 and TRBJ2-7; 8 bases are a match to TRBD1. Germline V gene lookup returns CDR1 SGHRS and CDR2 YFSETQ. The CDR3 is 14 residues long. Trimming removed 0 bases from V and 7 bases from J; junction bases left unmatched: 6.